This T cell receptor (beta chain) was recovered during a study of tissue T cells after allogeneic stem cell transplantation. Notes on the study in general: Limitations included a small, clinically heterogeneous cohort and limited sampling depth. Blood and spleen captured only part of the tissue TCR repertoire.

This CDR3 has 12 amino acids. V lost 5 bases and J 3 bases, leaving 8 bases between the germline ends. Germline assignment: CDR1 SGHRS and CDR2 YFSETQ. Regarding this clone: Its antigen remains unidentified.

Sequencing of TCRbeta CDR3 at survey depth gave sequences and template counts. The table came from immunoSEQ multiplex PCR; TCRdb's copy has only in-frame clones and leaves some out. The table lists 3,400 or so clones, approximately 74% of them singletons. This research-autopsy study prospectively enrolled adult allogeneic hematopoietic cell transplant recipients with steroid-refractory graft-versus-host disease. The chain uses TRBV5-1 and TRBJ1-2; no clear D. The clonotype was recovered from a male patient aged 60 or over with steroid-refractory graft-versus-host disease after an allogeneic stem cell transplant. These T cells may partly come from the graft donor. The sequences come from left colon tissue, collected at autopsy. The chain's CDR3 is CASREDYYGYTF. In DNA form, the CDR3 reads TGCGCCAGCAGAGAAGACTACTATGGCTACACCTTC.